The T cell receptor beta chain described here comes from a study of blood T cells in healthy people across ages. This clonotype was observed a few times. Its antigen is not identified. General observations from the study: Getting older went along with TCR beta diversity per million T cells dropping roughly linearly.

Those donating, healthy Caucasian individuals from Russia, were aged about 6 to 100. Germline V gene data show CDR1 as DFQATT and CDR2 as SNEGSKA (reference sequence). The length of the CDR3 is 14 residues. The junction had 11 bases not matched to a gene; V was cut back by 7 bases and J by 2 bases. A second PCR of 7 to 11 cycles used a sample-barcoded 5' primer and a J-beta primer mix. Every cDNA molecule bore a tag from a template-switch adaptor containing 12 random nucleotides. TCRdb re-called the 5' RACE reads with MiXCR, one entry per CDR3 protein. Among about 670,000 distinct CDR3 sequences listed, around 38% were seen once.

V usage is TRBV20-1 and J usage is TRBJ2-7; 7 positions match TRBD1. The sequencing input was blood. This receptor was identified in a man older than 75 in good health. CDR3 sequence (DNA): TGCAGTGGGACGATGGGACAGTTTACCTACGAGCAGTACTTC. It yields the protein CSGTMGQFTYEQYF.